The sequence of this T cell receptor beta chain was determined in a study of T cells after yellow fever vaccination. TCRdb re-analysed the 5' RACE reads in MiXCR, keeping a single row per CDR3 protein. The repertoire holds more than 95,000 distinct CDR3 sequences, approximately 7% seen once, with 2% to 3% in the top ten. Germline V gene sequence: CDR1 GTSNPN, CDR2 SVGIG (reference sequence). Trimming took 3 bases from V and 6 from J, leaving 15 bases between them. This CDR3 is 14 amino acids long. This clonotype showed up just a few times. The receptor's source is a man aged 18 to 30 who received the YFV17D yellow fever vaccine. V usage is TRBV30 and J usage is TRBJ1-5; D ambiguous. The sequences come from CD4+ T cells sorted from PBMCs, collected approximately 11 days after the first yellow fever vaccination. Here the CDR3 DNA reads TGTGCCTGGAGCCTCAATGGATTCAGTCAGCCCCAGCATTTT. Its translation is CAWSLNGFSQPQHF. The whole variable domain, remainder taken from reference TRBV30 and TRBJ1-5, is SQTIHQWPATLVQPVGSPLSLECTVEGTSNPNLYWYRQAAGRGLQLLFYSVGIGQISSEVPQNLSASRPQDRQFILSSKKLLLSDSGFYLCAWSLNGFSQPQHFGDGTRLSIL.